Described below is a single TCR beta chain sequence and its context. Antigen unknown. This sample was included in a study of T-cell memory formation after mild COVID-19. Whole-study results and caveats: CD4+ contracting clones were mainly CM and EM; CD8+ ones, EMRA.

Via MiXCR, TCRdb re-called the 5' RACE reads, giving one row per CDR3 protein. The sample shows 400,000 to 500,000 distinct CDR3 sequences, 20% of them seen only once. The germline gives CDR1 MRHNA, CDR2 SNTAGT. The CDR3 contains 14 residues. V shed 2 bases, J shed 4 bases, and the junction held 3 bases outside the gene matches. The material sequenced was PBMCs or a T cell subset sorted from them (not recorded which). This clonotype was obtained from an adult woman who had mild COVID-19 (a few samples of this study predate the infection). Cell type and time point are not known. V gene TRBV6-4 combines with J gene TRBJ2-3; TRBD2 agrees at 7 bases. CDR3 sequence (DNA): TGTGCCAGCAGTGACATAAGCGGGGCAGATACGCAGTATTTT. This translates into CASSDISGADTQYF.